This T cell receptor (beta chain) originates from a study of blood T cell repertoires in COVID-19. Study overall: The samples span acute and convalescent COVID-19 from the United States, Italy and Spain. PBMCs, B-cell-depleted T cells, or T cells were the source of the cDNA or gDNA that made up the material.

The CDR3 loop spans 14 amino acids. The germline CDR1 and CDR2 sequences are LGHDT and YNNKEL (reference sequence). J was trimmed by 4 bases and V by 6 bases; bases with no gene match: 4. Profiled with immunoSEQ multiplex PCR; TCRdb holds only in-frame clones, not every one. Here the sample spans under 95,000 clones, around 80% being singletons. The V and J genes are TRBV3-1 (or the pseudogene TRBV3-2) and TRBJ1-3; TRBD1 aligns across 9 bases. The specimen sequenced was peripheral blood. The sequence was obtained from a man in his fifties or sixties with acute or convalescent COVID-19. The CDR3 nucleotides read TGTGCCAGCAGGAGAGGGACAGGGGGAAACACCATATATTTT. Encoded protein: CASRRGTGGNTIYF.